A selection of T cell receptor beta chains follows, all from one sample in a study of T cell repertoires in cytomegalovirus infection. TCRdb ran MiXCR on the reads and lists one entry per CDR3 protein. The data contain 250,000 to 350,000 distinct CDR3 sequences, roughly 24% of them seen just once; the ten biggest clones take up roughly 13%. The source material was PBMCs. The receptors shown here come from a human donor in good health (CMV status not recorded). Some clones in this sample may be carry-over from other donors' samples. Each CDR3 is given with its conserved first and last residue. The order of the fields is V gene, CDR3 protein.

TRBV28 CASSGAGTGAEQYF
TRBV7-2 CASSFLSEAFF
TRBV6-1 CASSRLTGGYEKLFF
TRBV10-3 CAISAGQGPSGYTF
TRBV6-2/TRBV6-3 CASSGRLAGFRNEQFF
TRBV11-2 CASSLVISTGTDTQYF
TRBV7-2 CASSLKRGPGELFF
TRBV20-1 CSAREGLVKETQYF
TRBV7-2 CASSLAGSTYNEQFF
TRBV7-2 CASSLVVAGENEQFF
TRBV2 CASSWVAGEDVETQYF
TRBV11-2 CASNVQGVNTGELFF
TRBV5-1 CASSSSPTARAYEQYF
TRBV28 CASSADRGPNQPQHF
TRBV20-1 CSAPSRDQGAAFF
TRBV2 CASSGDRGQNQPQHF
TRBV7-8 CASSRGGTGTYEQYF
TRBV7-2 CASHIAGGKNEQFF
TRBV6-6 CASRRPGLEQYF
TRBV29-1 CSVGVATGNTIYF
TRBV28 CASSLLGLDGYEQYF
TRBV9 CASSLGGGSPYEQYF
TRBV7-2 CASSLQNIQYF
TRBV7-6 CASSYLGTYRSETQYF
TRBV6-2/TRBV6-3 CASSQRSQGITEALF
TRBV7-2 CASSFTGVETQYF
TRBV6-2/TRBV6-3 CASSYSRLRYSNQPQHF
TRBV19 CASSTPPGTAHNQPQHF
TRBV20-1 CSASPSGGAINTQYF
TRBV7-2 CASSLDTRNTEAFF
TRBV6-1 CASYGQWNRNQPQHF
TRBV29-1 CSVSGTEKYGYTF
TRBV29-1 CSHLGTSTDTQYF
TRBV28 CASSSPGGEYGYTF
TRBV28 CASSPTGRASYNEQFF
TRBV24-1 CATSETGTSGRFGEQFF
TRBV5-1 CASSLDRDTPQHF
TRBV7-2 CASSLVGAQYEQYF
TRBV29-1 CSVARGYNEQFF
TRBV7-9 CASSLEVLQETQYF
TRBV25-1 CASSESTGGGRKTVISSYEQYF
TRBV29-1 CSVEDYAGGPNTQYF
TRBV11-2 CASSLALAGVGNEQFF
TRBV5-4 CASSLTPVNEKLFF
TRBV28 CASSWGGLQETQYF
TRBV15 CATSRELGALNTEAFF
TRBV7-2 CASSPRETQYF
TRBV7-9 CASSPEWSTEAFF
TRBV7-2 CASSRAGGTGELFF
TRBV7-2 CASSPSGDSYNEQFF
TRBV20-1 CSASPRRQVVYEQYF
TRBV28 CASSSRGPSNQPQHF
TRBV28 CASSLDGLAESTDTQYF